This T cell receptor (beta chain) appears in the sequencing data of a study of T cells expressing NK-cell markers. Whole-study results and caveats: One observes that, in a handful of donors, these clonotypes were also the leading ones within the CD3+CD56-NKG2C+ fraction.

The CDR3 runs to 17 residues. From its re-call of the 5' RACE reads, TCRdb lists each CDR3 protein once, without DNA. The sample table sets out 300,000 to 500,000 distinct CDR3 sequences. For this clonotype: Its antigen is not known.

This receptor was identified in a woman aged 45-60 years in good health. This chain uses TRBV12-3 or TRBV12-4 with TRBJ2-1; the D gene TCRdb calls, TRBD2, cannot be checked with no DNA. The material sequenced was blood T cells: a sorted CD56 or NKG2C T cell subset, CD4+ or CD8+ T cells, or bulk PBMC T cells (not recorded which). CDR3 in amino acids: CASSSQGLAGVYNEQFF.